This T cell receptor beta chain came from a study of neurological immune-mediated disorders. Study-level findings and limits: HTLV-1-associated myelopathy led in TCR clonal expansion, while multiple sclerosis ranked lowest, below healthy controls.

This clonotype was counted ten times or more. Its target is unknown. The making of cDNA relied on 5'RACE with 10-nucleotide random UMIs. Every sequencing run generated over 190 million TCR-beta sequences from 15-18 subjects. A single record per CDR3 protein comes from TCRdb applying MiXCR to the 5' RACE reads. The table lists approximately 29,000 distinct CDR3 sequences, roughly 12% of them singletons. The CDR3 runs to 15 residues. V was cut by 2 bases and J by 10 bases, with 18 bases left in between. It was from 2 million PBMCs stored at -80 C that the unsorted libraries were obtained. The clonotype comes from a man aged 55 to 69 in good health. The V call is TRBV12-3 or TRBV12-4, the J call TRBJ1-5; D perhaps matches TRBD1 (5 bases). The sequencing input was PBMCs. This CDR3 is CASSLRQGPRDPQHF. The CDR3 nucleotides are TGTGCCAGCAGTTTAAGGCAAGGGCCCAGGGACCCCCAGCATTTT.